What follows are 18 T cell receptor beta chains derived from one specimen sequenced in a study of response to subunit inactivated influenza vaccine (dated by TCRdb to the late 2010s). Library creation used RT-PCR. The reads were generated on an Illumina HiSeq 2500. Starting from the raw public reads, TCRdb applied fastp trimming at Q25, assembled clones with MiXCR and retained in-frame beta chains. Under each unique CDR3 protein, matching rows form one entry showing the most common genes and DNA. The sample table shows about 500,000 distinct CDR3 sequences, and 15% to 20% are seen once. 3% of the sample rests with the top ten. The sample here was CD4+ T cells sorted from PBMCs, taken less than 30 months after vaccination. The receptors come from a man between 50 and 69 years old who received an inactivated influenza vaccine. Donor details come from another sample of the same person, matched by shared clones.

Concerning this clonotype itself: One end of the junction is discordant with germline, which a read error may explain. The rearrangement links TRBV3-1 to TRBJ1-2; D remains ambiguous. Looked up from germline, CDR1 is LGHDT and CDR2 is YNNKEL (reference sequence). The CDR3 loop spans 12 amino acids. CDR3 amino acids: CASSQGVSTYAF. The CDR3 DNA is TGTGCCAGCAGCCAAGGTGTCTCGACTTACGCCTTC.

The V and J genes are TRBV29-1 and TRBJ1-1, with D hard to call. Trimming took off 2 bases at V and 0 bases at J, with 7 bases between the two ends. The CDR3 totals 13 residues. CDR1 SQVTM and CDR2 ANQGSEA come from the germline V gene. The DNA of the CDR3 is TGCAGCGTTGAACGGGGTCTGAACACTGAAGCTTTCTTT. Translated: CSVERGLNTEAFF.

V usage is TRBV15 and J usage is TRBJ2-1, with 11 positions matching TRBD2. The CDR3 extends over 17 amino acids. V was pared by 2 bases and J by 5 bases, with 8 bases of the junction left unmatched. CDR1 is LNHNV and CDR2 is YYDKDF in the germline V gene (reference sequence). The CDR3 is CATSRSTGLAVNNEQFF. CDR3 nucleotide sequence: TGTGCCACCAGCAGATCTACGGGACTAGCGGTAAACAATGAGCAGTTCTTC.

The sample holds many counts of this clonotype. The DNA of the CDR3 is TGCAGTGCTAGGGGGCTAGTAGGCGAGCAGTACTTC. This encodes CSARGLVGEQYF. The chain uses TRBV20-1 and TRBJ2-7; weak D call: TRBD1 (5 bases). V lost 3 bases, J lost 6 bases, and 12 bases lay in between. This CDR3 has 12 amino acids. The V gene's germline CDR1 is DFQATT and CDR2 SNEGSKA (reference sequence).

CDR3 amino acids: CSARTGVREAFF. DNA for the CDR3: TGCAGTGCTAGAACAGGGGTCCGAGAAGCTTTCTTT. The V and J genes are TRBV20-1 and TRBJ1-1; 7 nucleotides match TRBD1. The length of the CDR3 is 12 residues. The germline V gene has CDR1 DFQATT and CDR2 SNEGSKA (reference sequence). J was trimmed by 8 bases and V by 2 bases; bases with no gene match: 5.

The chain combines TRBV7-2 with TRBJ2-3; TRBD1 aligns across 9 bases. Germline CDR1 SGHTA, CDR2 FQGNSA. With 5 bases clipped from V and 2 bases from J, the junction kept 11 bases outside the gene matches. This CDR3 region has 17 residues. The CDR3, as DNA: TGTGCCAGCAGCACGGCGGGACAGGGAGTTTTCACAGATACGCAGTATTTT. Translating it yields CASSTAGQGVFTDTQYF.

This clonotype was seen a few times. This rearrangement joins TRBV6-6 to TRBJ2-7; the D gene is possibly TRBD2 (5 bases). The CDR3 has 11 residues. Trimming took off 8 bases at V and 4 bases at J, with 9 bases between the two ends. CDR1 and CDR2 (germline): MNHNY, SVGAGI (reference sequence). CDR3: CASLGRYEQYF. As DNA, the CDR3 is TGTGCCAGCCTAGGGAGATACGAGCAGTACTTC.

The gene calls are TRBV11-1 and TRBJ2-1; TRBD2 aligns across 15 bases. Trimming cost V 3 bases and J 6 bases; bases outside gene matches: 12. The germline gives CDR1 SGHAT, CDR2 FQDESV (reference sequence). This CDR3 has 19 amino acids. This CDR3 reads CASSLTGGTSGRSLNEQFF. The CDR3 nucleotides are TGTGCCAGCAGCTTGACAGGCGGGACTAGCGGGAGGTCCCTCAATGAGCAGTTCTTC.

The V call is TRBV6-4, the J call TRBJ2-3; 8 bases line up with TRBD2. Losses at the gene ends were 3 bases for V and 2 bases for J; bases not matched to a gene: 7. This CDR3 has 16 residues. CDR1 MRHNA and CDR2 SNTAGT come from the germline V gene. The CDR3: CASSESAGAYTDTQYF. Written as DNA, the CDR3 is TGTGCCAGCAGTGAATCAGCGGGGGCATACACAGATACGCAGTATTTT.

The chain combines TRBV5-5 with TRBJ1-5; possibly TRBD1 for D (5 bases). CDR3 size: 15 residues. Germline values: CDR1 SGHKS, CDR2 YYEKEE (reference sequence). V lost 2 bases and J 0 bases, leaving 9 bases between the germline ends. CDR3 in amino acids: CASSLVGTSNQPQHF. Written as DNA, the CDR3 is TGTGCCAGCAGCTTAGTCGGGACTAGCAATCAGCCCCAGCATTTT.

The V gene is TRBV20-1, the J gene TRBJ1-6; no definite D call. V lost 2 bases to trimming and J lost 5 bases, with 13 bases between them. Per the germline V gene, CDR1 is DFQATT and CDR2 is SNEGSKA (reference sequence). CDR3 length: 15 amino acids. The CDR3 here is CSARREGWNNSPLHF. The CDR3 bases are TGCAGTGCTAGAAGGGAAGGATGGAATAATTCACCCCTCCACTTT.

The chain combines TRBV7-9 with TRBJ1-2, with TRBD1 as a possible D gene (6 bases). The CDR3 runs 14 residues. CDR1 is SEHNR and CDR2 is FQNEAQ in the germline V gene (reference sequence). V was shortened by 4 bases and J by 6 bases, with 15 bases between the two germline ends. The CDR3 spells CASSYSAGVNGYTF. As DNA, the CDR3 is TGTGCCAGCAGCTATAGTGCAGGGGTAAATGGCTACACCTTC.

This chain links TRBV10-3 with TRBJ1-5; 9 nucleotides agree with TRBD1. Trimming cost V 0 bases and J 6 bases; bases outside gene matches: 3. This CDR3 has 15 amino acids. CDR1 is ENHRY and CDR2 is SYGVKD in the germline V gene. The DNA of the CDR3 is TGTGCCATCAGTGAGTCCGGGACAGGGCTTCAGCCCCAGCATTTT. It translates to CAISESGTGLQPQHF.

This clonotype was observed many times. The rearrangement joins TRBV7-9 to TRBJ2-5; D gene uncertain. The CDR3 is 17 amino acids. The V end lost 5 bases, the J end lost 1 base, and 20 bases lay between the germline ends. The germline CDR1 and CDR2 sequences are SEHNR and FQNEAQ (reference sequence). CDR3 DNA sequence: TGTGCCAGCAGCCCATCCAGGAGACGGGCCATCCAAGAGACCCAGTACTTC. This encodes CASSPSRRRAIQETQYF.

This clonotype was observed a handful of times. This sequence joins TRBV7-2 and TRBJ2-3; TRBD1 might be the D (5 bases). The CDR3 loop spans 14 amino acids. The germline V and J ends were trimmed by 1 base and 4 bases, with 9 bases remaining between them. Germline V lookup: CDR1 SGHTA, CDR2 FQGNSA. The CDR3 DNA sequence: TGTGCCAGCAGCTTAGGCAGGGTGCCAGATACGCAGTATTTT. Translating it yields CASSLGRVPDTQYF.

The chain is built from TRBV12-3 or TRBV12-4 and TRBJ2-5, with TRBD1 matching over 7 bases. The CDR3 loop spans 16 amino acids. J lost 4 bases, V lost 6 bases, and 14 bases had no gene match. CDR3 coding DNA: TGTGCCAGCAGGAGTCTCCGAATCTCAGGGGGAGAGACCCAGTACTTC. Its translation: CASRSLRISGGETQYF.

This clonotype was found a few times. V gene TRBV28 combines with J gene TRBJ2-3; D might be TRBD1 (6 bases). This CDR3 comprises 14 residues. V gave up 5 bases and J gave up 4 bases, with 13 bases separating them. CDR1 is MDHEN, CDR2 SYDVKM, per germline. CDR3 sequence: CASSPRAGADTQYF. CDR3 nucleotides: TGTGCCAGCAGTCCCCGGGCAGGGGCAGATACGCAGTATTTT.

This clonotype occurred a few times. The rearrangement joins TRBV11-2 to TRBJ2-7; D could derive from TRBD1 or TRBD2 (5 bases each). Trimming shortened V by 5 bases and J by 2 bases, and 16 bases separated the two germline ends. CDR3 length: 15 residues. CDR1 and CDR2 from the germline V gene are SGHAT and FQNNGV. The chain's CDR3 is CASSQKRGLAYEQYF. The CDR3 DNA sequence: TGTGCCAGCAGCCAAAAGAGGGGCCTGGCCTACGAGCAGTACTTC.